A selection of T cell receptor beta chains follows, all from one sample in a study of blood T cell repertoires in COVID-19. Clones were read by immunoSEQ multiplex PCR, and TCRdb kept only the in-frame ones, dropping some. The data hold about 140,000 clones, with 65% to 80% observed a single time. The sample consisted of peripheral blood. These receptors originate from a woman aged 60-70 years with acute or convalescent COVID-19. Each CDR3 is given with its conserved first and last residue. Clone size is given for some rows only: seen once, a few or many times, or a class if the clone is expanded.

V gene	J gene	clone size	CDR3 protein
TRBV28	TRBJ2-1	.	CASDTGTSYDEQFF
TRBV6-5	TRBJ1-5	.	CASRGQSNQPQHF
TRBV5-1	TRBJ2-7	.	CASSLDRTGYSYEQYF
TRBV19	TRBJ1-4	.	CASSIGGVSTGEKLFF
TRBV14	TRBJ1-6	.	CASSRTGGGNSPLHF
TRBV6-5	TRBJ1-1	.	CASREGNTEAFF
TRBV3-1/TRBV3-2	TRBJ2-7	many	CASSLAGTGFYEQYF
TRBV7-2	TRBJ1-4	once	CASRGTVREKLFF
TRBV2	TRBJ2-3	.	CASKAGGLDTQYF
TRBV10-3	TRBJ1-2	.	CAMRDRDEYGYTF
TRBV6-5	TRBJ1-6	.	CASSYSTDSPLHF
TRBV19	TRBJ1-3	.	CASTPGQIFSGNTIYF
TRBV24-1	TRBJ2-3	.	CATSDSAWEGRTDTQYF
TRBV10-3	TRBJ2-7	.	CAIRGDRDEQYF
TRBV28	TRBJ1-5	once	CASSETGGRSNQPQHF
TRBV2	TRBJ1-1	.	CASMGGAEAFF
TRBV20-1	TRBJ1-4	.	CSASLPEREKLFF